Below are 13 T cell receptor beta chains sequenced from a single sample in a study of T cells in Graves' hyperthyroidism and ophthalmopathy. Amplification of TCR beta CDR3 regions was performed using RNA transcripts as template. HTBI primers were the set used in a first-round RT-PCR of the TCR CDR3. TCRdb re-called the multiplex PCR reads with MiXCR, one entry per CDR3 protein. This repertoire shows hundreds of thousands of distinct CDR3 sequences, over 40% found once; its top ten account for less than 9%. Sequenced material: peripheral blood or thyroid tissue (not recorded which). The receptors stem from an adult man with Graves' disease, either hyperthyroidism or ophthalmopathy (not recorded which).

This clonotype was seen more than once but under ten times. The CDR3 loop reads CASSFGGQGHF. CDR3 sequence (DNA): TGTGCCAGCAGTTTCGGGGGACAGGGACATTTT. The chain carries TRBV6-2 or TRBV6-3 and TRBJ1-5; TRBD1 matches at 9 bases. The CDR3 has 11 amino acids. V was clipped by 4 bases and J by 16 bases; unmatched bases: 5. Germline V gene data show CDR1 as MNHEY and CDR2 as SVGEGT.

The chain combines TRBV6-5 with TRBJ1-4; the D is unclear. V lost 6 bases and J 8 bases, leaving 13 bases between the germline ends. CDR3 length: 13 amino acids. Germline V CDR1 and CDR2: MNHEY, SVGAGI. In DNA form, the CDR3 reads TGTGCCAGCAGACCCACCGTTGAAGAAAAACTGTTTTTT. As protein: CASRPTVEEKLFF.

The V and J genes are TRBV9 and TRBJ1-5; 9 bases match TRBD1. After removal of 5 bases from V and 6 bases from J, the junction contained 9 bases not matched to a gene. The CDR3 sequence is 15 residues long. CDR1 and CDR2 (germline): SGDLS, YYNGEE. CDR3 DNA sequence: TGTGCCAGCAGGGGGGGACAGGGCTTAACTCAGCCCCAGCATTTT. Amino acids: CASRGGQGLTQPQHF.

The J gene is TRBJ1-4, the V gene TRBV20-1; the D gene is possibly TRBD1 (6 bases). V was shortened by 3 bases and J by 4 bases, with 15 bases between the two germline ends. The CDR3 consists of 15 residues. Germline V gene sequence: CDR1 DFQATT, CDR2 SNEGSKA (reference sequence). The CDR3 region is CSARNRARRNEKLFF. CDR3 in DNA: TGCAGTGCTAGGAACAGGGCACGACGTAATGAAAAACTGTTTTTT.

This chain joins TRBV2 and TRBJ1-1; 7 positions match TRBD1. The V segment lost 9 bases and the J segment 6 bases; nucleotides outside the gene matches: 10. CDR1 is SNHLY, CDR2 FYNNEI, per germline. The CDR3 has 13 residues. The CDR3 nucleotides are TGTGCCAGGGGGAACAGGGGAAGAGCTGAAGCTTTCTTT. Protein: CARGNRGRAEAFF.

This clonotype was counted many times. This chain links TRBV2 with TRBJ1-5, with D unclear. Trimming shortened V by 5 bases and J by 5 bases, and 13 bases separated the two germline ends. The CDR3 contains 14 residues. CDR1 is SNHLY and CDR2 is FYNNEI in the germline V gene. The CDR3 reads CASSHLGRDQPQHF. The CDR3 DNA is TGTGCCAGCAGTCATTTGGGTCGGGATCAGCCCCAGCATTTT.

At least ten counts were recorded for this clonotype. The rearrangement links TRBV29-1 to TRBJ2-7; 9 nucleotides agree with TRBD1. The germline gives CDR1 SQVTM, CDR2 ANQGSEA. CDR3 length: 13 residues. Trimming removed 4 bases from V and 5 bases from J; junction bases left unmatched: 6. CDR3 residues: CSVAGTGSHEQYF. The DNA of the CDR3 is TGCAGCGTTGCGGGGACAGGGTCCCACGAGCAGTACTTC.

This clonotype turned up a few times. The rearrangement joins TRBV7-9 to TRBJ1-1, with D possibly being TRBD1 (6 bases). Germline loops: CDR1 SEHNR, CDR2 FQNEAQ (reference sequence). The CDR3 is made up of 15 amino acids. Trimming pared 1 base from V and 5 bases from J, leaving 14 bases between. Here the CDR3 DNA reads TGTGCCAGCAGCTTAGGGGGGCTCGGGGTGACTGAAGCTTTCTTT. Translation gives CASSLGGLGVTEAFF.

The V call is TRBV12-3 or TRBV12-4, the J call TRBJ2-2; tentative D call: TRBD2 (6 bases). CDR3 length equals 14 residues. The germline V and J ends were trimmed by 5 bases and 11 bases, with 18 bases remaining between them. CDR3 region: CASSDEGTVGELFF. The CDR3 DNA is TGTGCCAGCAGTGACGAGGGGACTGTCGGCGAGCTGTTTTTT.

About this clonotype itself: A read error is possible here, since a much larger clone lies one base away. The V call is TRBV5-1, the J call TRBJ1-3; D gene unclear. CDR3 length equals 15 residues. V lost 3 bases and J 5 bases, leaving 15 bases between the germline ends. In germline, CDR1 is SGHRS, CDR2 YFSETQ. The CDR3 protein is CASSSRWGARNTIYF. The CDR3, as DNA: TGCGCCAGCAGCTCGAGGTGGGGAGCTAGAAACACCATATATTTT.

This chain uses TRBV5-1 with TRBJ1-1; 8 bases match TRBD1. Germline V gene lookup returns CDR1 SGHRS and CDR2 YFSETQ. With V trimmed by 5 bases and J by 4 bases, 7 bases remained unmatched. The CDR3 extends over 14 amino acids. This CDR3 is CASRLQGAITEAFF. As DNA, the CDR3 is TGCGCCAGCAGGCTTCAGGGGGCAATCACTGAAGCTTTCTTT.

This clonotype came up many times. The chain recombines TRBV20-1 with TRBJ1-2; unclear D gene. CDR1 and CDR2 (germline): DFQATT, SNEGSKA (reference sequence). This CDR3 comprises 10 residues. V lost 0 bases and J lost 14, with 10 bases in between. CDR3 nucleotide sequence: TGCAGTGCTAGAGAAGATCCGCAAACCTTC. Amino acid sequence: CSAREDPQTF.

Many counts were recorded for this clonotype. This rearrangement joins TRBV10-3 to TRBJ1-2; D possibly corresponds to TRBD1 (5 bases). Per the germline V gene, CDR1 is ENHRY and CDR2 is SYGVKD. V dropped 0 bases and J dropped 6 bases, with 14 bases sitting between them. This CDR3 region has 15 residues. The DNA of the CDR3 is TGTGCCATCAGTGAGTCGACCAGGGTTGGCGATGGCTACACCTTC. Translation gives CAISESTRVGDGYTF.